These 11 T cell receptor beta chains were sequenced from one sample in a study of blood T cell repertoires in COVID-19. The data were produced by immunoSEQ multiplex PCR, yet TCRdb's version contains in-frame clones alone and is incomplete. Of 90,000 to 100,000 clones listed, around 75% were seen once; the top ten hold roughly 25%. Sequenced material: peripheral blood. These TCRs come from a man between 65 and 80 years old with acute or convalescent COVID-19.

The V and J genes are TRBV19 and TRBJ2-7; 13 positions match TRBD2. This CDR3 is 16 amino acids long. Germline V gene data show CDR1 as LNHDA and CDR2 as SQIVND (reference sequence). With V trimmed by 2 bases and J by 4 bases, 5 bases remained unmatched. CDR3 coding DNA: TGTGCCAGTAGTATACCCTTGACTAGCGGGAGGTACGAGCAGTACTTC. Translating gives CASSIPLTSGRYEQYF.

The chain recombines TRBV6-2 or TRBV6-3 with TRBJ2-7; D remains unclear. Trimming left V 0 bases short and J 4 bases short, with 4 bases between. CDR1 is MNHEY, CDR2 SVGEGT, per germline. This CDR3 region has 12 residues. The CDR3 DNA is TGTGCCAGCAGTTACTCGACATACGAGCAGTACTTC. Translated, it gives CASSYSTYEQYF.

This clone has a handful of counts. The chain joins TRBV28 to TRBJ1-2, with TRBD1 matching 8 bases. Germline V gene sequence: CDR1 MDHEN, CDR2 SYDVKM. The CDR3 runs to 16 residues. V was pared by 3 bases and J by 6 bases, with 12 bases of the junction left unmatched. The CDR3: CASSFQDRVVGDGYTF. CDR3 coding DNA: TGTGCCAGCAGTTTTCAGGACAGGGTGGTAGGTGATGGCTACACCTTC.

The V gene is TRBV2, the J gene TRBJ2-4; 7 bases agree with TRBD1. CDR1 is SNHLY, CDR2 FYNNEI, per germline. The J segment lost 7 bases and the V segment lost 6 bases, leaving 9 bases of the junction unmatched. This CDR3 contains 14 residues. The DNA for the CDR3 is TGTGCCAGCAGGGGGCTGACAGGGCCCAACATTCAGTACTTC. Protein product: CASRGLTGPNIQYF.

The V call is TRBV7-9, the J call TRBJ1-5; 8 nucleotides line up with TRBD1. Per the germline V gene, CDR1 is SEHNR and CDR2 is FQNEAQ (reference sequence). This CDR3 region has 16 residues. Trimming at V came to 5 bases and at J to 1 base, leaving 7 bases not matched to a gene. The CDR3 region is CASSAGTGESNQPQHF. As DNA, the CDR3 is TGTGCCAGCAGCGCGGGGACAGGTGAGAGCAATCAGCCCCAGCATTTT.

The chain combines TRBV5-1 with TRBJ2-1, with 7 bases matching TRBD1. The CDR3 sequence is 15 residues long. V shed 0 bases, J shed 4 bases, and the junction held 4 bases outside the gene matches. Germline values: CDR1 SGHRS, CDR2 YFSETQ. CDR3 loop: CASSLVRGLYNEQFF. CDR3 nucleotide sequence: TGCGCCAGCAGCTTGGTAAGGGGGCTTTACAATGAGCAGTTCTTC.

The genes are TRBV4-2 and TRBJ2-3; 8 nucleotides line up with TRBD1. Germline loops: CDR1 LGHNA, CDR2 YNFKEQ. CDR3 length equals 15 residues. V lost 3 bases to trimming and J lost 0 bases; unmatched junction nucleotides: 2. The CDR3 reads CASSQGQASTDTQYF. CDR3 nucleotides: TGTGCCAGCAGCCAGGGACAGGCTAGCACAGATACGCAGTATTTT.

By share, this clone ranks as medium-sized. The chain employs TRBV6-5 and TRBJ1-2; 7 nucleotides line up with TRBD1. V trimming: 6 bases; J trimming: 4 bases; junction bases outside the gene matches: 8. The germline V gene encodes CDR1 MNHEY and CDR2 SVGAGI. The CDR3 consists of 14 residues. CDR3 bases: TGTGCCAGCAGCCCGGGACAGATTTTCTATGGCTACACCTTC. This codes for CASSPGQIFYGYTF.

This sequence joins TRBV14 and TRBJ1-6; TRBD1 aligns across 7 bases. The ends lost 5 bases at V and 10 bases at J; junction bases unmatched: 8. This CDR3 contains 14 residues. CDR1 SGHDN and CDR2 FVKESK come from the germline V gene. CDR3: CASSVGQAESPLHF. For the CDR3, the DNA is TGTGCCAGCAGCGTCGGACAGGCAGAGTCACCCCTCCACTTT. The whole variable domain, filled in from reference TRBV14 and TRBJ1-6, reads EAGVTQFPSHSVIEKGQTVTLRCDPISGHDNLYWYRRVMGKEIKFLLHFVKESKQDESGMPNNRFLAERTGGTYSTLKVQPAELEDSGVYFCASSVGQAESPLHFGNGTRLTVT.

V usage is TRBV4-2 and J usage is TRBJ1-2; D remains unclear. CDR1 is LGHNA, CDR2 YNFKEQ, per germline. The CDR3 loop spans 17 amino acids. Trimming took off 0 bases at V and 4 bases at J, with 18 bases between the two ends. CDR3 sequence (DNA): TGTGCCAGCAGCCAAGATTGGAGCGTACGGGTCACCTATGGCTACACCTTC. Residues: CASSQDWSVRVTYGYTF.

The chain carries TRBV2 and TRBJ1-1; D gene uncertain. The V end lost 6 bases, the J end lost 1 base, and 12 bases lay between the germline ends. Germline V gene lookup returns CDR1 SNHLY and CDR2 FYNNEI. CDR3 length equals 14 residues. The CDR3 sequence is CASRKEGGNTEAFF. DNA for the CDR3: TGTGCCAGCAGAAAAGAGGGTGGGAACACTGAAGCTTTCTTT. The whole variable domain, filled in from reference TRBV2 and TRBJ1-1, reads EPEVTQTPSHQVTQMGQEVILRCVPISNHLYFYWYRQILGQKVEFLVSFYNNEISEKSEIFDDQFSVERPDGSNFTLKIRSTKLEDSAMYFCASRKEGGNTEAFFGQGTRLTVV.